What follows are 10 T cell receptor beta chains derived from one specimen sequenced in a study of memory CD4+ T cells and cytomegalovirus serostatus. The assay was immunoSEQ multiplex PCR, and TCRdb's table has in-frame clones only and misses some. This sample carries 55,000 to 60,000 clones, about 81% of them seen once, and the ten largest clones take roughly 1%. The sort gate was single viable CD3+CD4+CD8-CD45RO+ cells for memory CD4+ T cells. Input material: memory CD4+ T cells from blood. These receptors were collected from an adult in good health and CMV-seronegative.

The gene calls are TRBV7-6 and TRBJ2-1, with 9 nucleotides matching TRBD2. This CDR3 is 14 amino acids long. Germline-derived CDR1 and CDR2 are SGHVS and FNYEAQ. Unmatched junction bases numbered 3, after V lost 4 bases and J lost 5 bases. The CDR3 here is CASSYSGGNNEQFF. The CDR3, as DNA: TGTGCCAGCAGCTATAGCGGGGGAAACAATGAGCAGTTCTTC.

The chain has TRBV19 and TRBJ1-4; D is uncertain. V was pared by 6 bases and J by 0 bases, with 14 bases between. Germline V gene sequence: CDR1 LNHDA, CDR2 SQIVND (reference sequence). This CDR3 has 16 residues. The CDR3 region is CASRGPRGSTNEKLFF. In DNA, the CDR3 is TGTGCCAGTAGAGGCCCCCGGGGTTCAACTAATGAAAAACTGTTTTTT.

As concerns this clone: Distinct nucleotide sequences in the sample also encode this CDR3. The rearrangement uses TRBV30 and TRBJ1-2; TRBD1 aligns across 7 bases. The CDR3 has 13 amino acids. The V gene's germline CDR1 is GTSNPN and CDR2 SVGIG (reference sequence). Losses at the gene ends were 2 bases for V and 4 bases for J; bases not matched to a gene: 4. For the CDR3, the DNA is TGTGCCTGGAGTCCCGGACAGGCCTATGGCTACACCTTC. It yields the protein CAWSPGQAYGYTF.

This clone was recorded only once. The rearrangement uses TRBV11-2 and TRBJ2-7, with 9 nucleotides matching TRBD2. CDR1 and CDR2 from the germline V gene are SGHAT and FQNNGV. The CDR3 covers 14 residues. Trimming cost V 4 bases and J 5 bases; bases outside gene matches: 6. The CDR3 spells CASSSRLAANEQYF. The CDR3 nucleotides are TGTGCCAGCAGCTCAAGACTAGCGGCGAACGAGCAGTACTTC. The full variable domain, completed using reference TRBV11-2 and TRBJ2-7, is EAGVAQSPRYKIIEKRQSVAFWCNPISGHATLYWYQQILGQGPKLLIQFQNNGVVDDSQLPKDRFSAERLKGVDSTLKIQPAKLEDSAVYLCASSSRLAANEQYFGPGTRLTVT.

This chain joins TRBV6-1 and TRBJ1-2, with D tentatively TRBD1 (5 bases). This CDR3 contains 12 residues. The germline V and J ends were trimmed by 6 bases and 8 bases, with 13 bases remaining between them. Germline V gives CDR1 MNHNS, CDR2 SASEGT. This chain's CDR3 is CASRGEAGGYTF. The CDR3 DNA reads as TGTGCCAGCAGGGGGGAGGCGGGAGGCTACACCTTC.

This chain connects TRBV9 to TRBJ1-1; D possibly corresponds to TRBD1 (6 bases). The CDR3 runs 14 residues. Per the germline V gene, CDR1 is SGDLS and CDR2 is YYNGEE. Trimming removed 4 bases from V and 4 bases from J, with 14 bases in between. This CDR3 reads CASSPYREGTEAFF. The CDR3 DNA sequence: TGTGCCAGCAGCCCTTACAGGGAGGGCACTGAAGCTTTCTTT.

The chain employs TRBV5-1 and TRBJ2-3, with D possibly being TRBD2 (6 bases). CDR1 and CDR2 from the germline V gene are SGHRS and YFSETQ. The CDR3 sequence is 14 residues long. V gave up 3 bases and J gave up 2 bases, with 10 bases separating them. DNA of the CDR3: TGCGCCAGCAGCTCGGGGACTTCCACAGATACGCAGTATTTT. The encoded protein is CASSSGTSTDTQYF.

About this clone itself: Other DNA sequences from this sample encode an identical CDR3 as well. The CDR3 DNA is TGTGCCAGCAGCCTACGGACGGGGGAGACCCAGTACTTC. It codes for CASSLRTGETQYF. The chain recombines TRBV5-6 with TRBJ2-5, with D perhaps TRBD2 (5 bases). Germline CDR1 SGHDT, CDR2 YYEEEE. This CDR3 has 13 residues. Trimming stripped 4 bases from V and 5 bases from J, with 12 bases between.

V and J are TRBV11-3 and TRBJ1-1; D possibly corresponds to TRBD1 (5 bases). V was pared by 1 base and J by 6 bases, with 9 bases between. Germline V CDR1 and CDR2: SGHNT, YENEEA. CDR3 size: 13 residues. CDR3 bases: TGTGCCAGCAGCTTAGGCGGCAGGGCTGAAGCTTTCTTT. Translation gives CASSLGGRAEAFF.

The chain is built from TRBV29-1 and TRBJ2-7; D could derive from TRBD1 or TRBD2 (5 bases each). Trimming took off 6 bases at V and 2 bases at J, with 11 bases between the two ends. The germline V gene encodes CDR1 SQVTM and CDR2 ANQGSEA. This CDR3 is 12 amino acids long. This chain's CDR3 is CSVGDGTYEQYF. The CDR3 DNA reads TGCAGCGTGGGGGACGGGACCTACGAGCAGTACTTC.